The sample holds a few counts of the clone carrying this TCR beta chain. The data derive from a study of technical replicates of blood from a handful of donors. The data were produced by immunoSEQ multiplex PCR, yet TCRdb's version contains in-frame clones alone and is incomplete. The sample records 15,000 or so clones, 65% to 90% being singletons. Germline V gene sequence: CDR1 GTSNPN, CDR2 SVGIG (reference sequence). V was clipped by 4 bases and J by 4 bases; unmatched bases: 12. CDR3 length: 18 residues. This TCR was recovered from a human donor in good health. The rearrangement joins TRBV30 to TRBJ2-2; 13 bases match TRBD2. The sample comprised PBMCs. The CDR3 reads CAWNAGTSGMVGTGELFF. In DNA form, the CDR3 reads TGTGCCTGGAACGCCGGGACTAGCGGGATGGTCGGCACCGGGGAGCTGTTTTTT.